This TCR beta chain was retrieved from a study of cytomegalovirus exposure and HLA in healthy donors. Study-wide findings and caveats: Analysis was carried out at a later point, and it linked a missense DCLRE1C variant to TCR beta V- and J-gene trimming. Among the most significant clusters, several appeared linked to common viral pathogens in a later analysis.

Looked up from germline, CDR1 is LNHNV and CDR2 is YYDKDF (reference sequence). The V gene lost 8 bases and the J gene lost 3 bases, with 11 bases spanning the gap. The CDR3 runs to 13 residues. Note on this clone: The target antigen is unknown.

Vbeta (60) and Jbeta (13) primers were used in the PCR. TCRdb keeps only in-frame clones here, not all; method: immunoSEQ multiplex PCR. This sample carries roughly 180,000 clones, around 80% of them seen once, and the ten largest clones take around 2%. The sample comprised PBMCs. The TCR originated in a woman younger than 35 in good health and CMV-seropositive. The genes are TRBV15 and TRBJ1-5, with no clear D. CDR3 sequence reads: CATQRSHNQPQHF. CDR3 bases: TGTGCCACCCAACGGAGCCACAATCAGCCCCAGCATTTT.